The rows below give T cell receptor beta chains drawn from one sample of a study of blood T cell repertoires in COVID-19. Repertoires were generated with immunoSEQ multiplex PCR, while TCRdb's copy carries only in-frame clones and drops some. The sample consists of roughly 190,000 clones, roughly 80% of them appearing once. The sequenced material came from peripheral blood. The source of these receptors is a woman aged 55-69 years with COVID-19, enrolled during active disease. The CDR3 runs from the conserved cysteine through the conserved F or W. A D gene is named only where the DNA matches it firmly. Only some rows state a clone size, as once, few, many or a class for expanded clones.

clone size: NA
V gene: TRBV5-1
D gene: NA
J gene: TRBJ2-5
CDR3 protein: CASSSGVGAQETQYF
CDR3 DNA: TGCGCCAGCAGCTCGGGGGTGGGAGCTCAAGAGACCCAGTACTTC

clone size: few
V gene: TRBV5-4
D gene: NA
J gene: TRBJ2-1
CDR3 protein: CASSRIGGKEEQFF
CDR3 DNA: TGTGCCAGCAGCCGTATTGGCGGGAAAGAGGAGCAGTTCTTC

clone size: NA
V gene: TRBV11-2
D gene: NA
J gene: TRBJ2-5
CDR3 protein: CASSPGSQETQYF
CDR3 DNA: TGTGCCAGCAGCCCCGGGTCCCAAGAGACCCAGTACTTC

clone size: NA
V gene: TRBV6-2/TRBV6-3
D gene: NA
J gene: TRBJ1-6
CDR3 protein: CASSQQSSLHF
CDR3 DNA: TGTGCCAGCAGTCAACAGAGTTCCCTCCACTTT

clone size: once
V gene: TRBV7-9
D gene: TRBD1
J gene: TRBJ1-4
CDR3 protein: CASSSSLPGQGSGKLFF
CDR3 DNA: TGTGCCAGCAGCTCAAGTTTACCGGGACAGGGAAGTGGAAAACTGTTTTTT

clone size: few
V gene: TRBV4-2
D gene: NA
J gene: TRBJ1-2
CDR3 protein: CASSQDSRGYGYTF
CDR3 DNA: TGTGCCAGCAGCCAAGATAGCCGGGGCTATGGCTACACCTTC

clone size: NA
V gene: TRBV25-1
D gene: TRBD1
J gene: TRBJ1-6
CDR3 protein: CASSAPGQRYSPLHF
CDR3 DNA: TGTGCCAGCAGTGCCCCGGGACAGAGATATTCACCCCTCCACTTT

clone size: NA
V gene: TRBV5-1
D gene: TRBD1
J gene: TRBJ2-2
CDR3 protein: CASSNKGQGGTGELFF
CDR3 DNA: TGCGCCAGCAGCAATAAGGGACAGGGTGGCACCGGGGAGCTGTTTTTT

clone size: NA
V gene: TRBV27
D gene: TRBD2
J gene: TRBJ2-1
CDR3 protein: CASSLQSSGGRGEQFF
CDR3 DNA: TGTGCCAGCAGTCTTCAGAGTAGCGGGGGGCGTGGTGAGCAGTTCTTC

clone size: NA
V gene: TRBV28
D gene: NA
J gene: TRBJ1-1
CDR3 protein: CASSFPDRQGEAFF
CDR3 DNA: TGTGCCAGCAGTTTCCCTGACAGGCAAGGTGAAGCTTTCTTT

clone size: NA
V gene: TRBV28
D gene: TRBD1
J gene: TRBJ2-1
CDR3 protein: CASSGGQDTWRDEQFF
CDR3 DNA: TGTGCCAGCAGCGGGGGACAGGACACATGGAGGGATGAGCAGTTCTTC

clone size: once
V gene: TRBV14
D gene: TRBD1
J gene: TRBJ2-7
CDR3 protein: CASSQVKGTGSHEQYF
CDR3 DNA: TGTGCCAGCAGCCAAGTAAAGGGGACAGGGTCCCACGAGCAGTACTTC

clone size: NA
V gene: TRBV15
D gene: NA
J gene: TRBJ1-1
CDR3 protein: CATSKGLDGLTEAFF
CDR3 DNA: TGTGCCACCAGCAAGGGACTGGACGGCTTGACTGAAGCTTTCTTT

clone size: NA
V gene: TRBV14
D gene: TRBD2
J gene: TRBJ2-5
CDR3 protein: CASSQVEASGYQETQYF
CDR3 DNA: TGTGCCAGCAGCCAAGTAGAAGCTAGCGGGTACCAAGAGACCCAGTACTTC

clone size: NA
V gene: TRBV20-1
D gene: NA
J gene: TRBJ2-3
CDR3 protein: CSGASTDTQYF
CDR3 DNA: TGCAGTGGGGCTAGCACAGATACGCAGTATTTT

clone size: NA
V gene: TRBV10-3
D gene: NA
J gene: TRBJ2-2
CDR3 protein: CAISEMAAAGELFF
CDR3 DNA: TGTGCCATCAGTGAAATGGCGGCTGCTGGGGAGCTGTTTTTT

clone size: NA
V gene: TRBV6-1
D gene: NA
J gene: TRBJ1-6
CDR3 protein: CASSETVTGIYNSPLHF
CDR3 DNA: TGTGCCAGCAGTGAAACGGTGACAGGCATCTATAATTCACCCCTCCACTTT

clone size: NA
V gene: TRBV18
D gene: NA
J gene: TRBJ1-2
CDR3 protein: CASSPQGIHGYTF
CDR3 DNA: TGTGCCAGCTCACCACAGGGGATTCATGGCTACACCTTC